One sample yielded the 12 T cell receptor beta chains listed below, sequenced in a study of chemoradiotherapy in HPV16-positive cancers. Repertoires were generated with immunoSEQ multiplex PCR, while TCRdb's copy carries only in-frame clones and drops some. The repertoire holds roughly 14,000 clones, with around nine tenths as singletons. The sample was tumor tissue, taken from a patient who underwent chemoradiotherapy. The source of these receptors is a human donor with HPV-associated anogenital cancer.

The chain couples TRBV9 to TRBJ2-1; D unresolved. V gave up 0 bases and J gave up 5 bases, with 9 bases separating them. The CDR3 consists of 14 residues. Germline V gives CDR1 SGDLS, CDR2 YYNGEE. The CDR3 DNA follows: TGTGCCAGCAGCGTAGACTCATACCACAATGAGCAGTTCTTC. It translates to CASSVDSYHNEQFF.

This chain joins TRBV9 and TRBJ2-3, with D maybe TRBD2 (5 bases). V lost 0 bases, J lost 4 bases, and 12 bases lay in between. The germline V gene has CDR1 SGDLS and CDR2 YYNGEE. The CDR3 runs to 15 residues. The CDR3 bases are TGTGCCAGCAGCGTAGGAGAGGTGGAGGCAGATACGCAGTATTTT. Translating it yields CASSVGEVEADTQYF.

This chain joins TRBV7-3 and TRBJ1-1, with a weak D call TRBD1 (5 bases). CDR1 and CDR2 from the germline V gene are SGHTA and FQGTGA. Trimming took off 8 bases at V and 0 bases at J, with 16 bases between the two ends. There are 15 residues in the CDR3. Here the CDR3 reads CASGPLGRLNTEAFF. The CDR3 DNA reads TGTGCCAGCGGCCCATTGGGACGGCTGAACACTGAAGCTTTCTTT.

The chain recombines TRBV9 with TRBJ2-7; TRBD1 matches 9 bases. The CDR3 is 15 residues long. Per the germline V gene, CDR1 is SGDLS and CDR2 is YYNGEE. V was pared by 4 bases and J by 6 bases, with 11 bases of the junction left unmatched. CDR3 amino acids: CASSLQPGQGFEQYF. The CDR3 DNA follows: TGTGCCAGCAGCCTTCAACCGGGACAGGGTTTCGAGCAGTACTTC.

The rearrangement joins TRBV6-1 to TRBJ2-7; 11 bases agree with TRBD1. The CDR3 loop spans 15 amino acids. Trimming cost V 3 bases and J 3 bases; bases outside gene matches: 4. Germline CDR1 reads MNHNS; CDR2 reads SASEGT. The CDR3 DNA reads TGTGCCAGCAGTGAGGCCGGGACAGGGGGCTACGAGCAGTACTTC. Its protein product is CASSEAGTGGYEQYF.

The chain has TRBV6-5 and TRBJ2-7; 7 bases match TRBD1. J was trimmed by 3 bases and V by 6 bases; bases with no gene match: 5. This CDR3 has 13 residues. The germline V gene encodes CDR1 MNHEY and CDR2 SVGAGI. The CDR3 here is CASRDRSHYEQYF. For the CDR3, the DNA is TGTGCCAGCAGGGACAGGAGCCACTACGAGCAGTACTTC.

This chain joins TRBV6-6 and TRBJ1-1; no firm D call. This CDR3 has 14 residues. V lost 3 bases, J lost 0 bases, and 8 bases lay in between. The germline gives CDR1 MNHNY, CDR2 SVGAGI (reference sequence). The CDR3 protein is CASSYSKVNTEAFF. CDR3 sequence (DNA): TGTGCCAGCAGTTATTCAAAGGTGAACACTGAAGCTTTCTTT.

This chain links TRBV18 with TRBJ2-2, with 7 bases matching TRBD1. CDR1 and CDR2 (germline): KGHSH, LQKENI. The CDR3 is made up of 14 amino acids. J was trimmed by 4 bases and V by 4 bases; bases with no gene match: 3. The CDR3 DNA is TGTGCCAGCTCACGTAGACAGGGCACCGGGGAGCTGTTTTTT. Its protein is CASSRRQGTGELFF.

The chain combines TRBV11-1 with TRBJ2-5; 11 positions agree with TRBD2. With 6 bases clipped from V and 2 bases from J, the junction kept 5 bases outside the gene matches. The CDR3 length is 15 residues. Germline V gene lookup returns CDR1 SGHAT and CDR2 FQDESV (reference sequence). CDR3 sequence reads: CASSFSGREQETQYF. The CDR3 nucleotides read TGTGCCAGCAGTTTTAGCGGGAGGGAGCAAGAGACCCAGTACTTC.

The CDR3 reads CSVEDGGGIRGKLFF. For the CDR3, the DNA is TGCAGCGTTGAAGATGGAGGGGGGATTCGTGGAAAACTGTTTTTT. The chain has TRBV29-1 and TRBJ1-4; a possible D gene is TRBD1 (6 bases). Trimming removed 0 bases at V and 10 bases at J, with 18 bases between. CDR1 is SQVTM, CDR2 ANQGSEA, per germline. CDR3 length: 15 residues.

The chain is built from TRBV5-5 and TRBJ1-2, with D tentatively TRBD1 (5 bases). The CDR3 is 15 amino acids. The V end lost 0 bases, the J end lost 6 bases, and 15 bases lay between the germline ends. Per the germline V gene, CDR1 is SGHKS and CDR2 is YYEKEE (reference sequence). In nucleotides, the CDR3 is TGTGCCAGCAGCTTGGTGTCAGGGCCCGGGAATGGCTACACCTTC. It translates to CASSLVSGPGNGYTF.

This clone was seen more than once but under ten times. The chain couples TRBV19 to TRBJ2-1; D is undetermined. This CDR3 has 12 amino acids. V dropped 8 bases and J dropped 9 bases, with 14 bases sitting between them. Germline CDR1 is LNHDA and CDR2 is SQIVND (reference sequence). CDR3 nucleotide sequence: TGTGCCAGTTCCGGAACTATGGGTGAGCAGTTCTTC. It encodes CASSGTMGEQFF. The whole variable domain, remainder taken from reference TRBV19 and TRBJ2-1, is DGGITQSPKYLFRKEGQNVTLSCEQNLNHDAMYWYRQDPGQGLRLIYYSQIVNDFQKGDIAEGYSVSREKKESFPLTVTSAQKNPTAFYLCASSGTMGEQFFGPGTRLTVL.